Shown below are 9 T cell receptor beta chains from a single sample sequenced in a study of cytomegalovirus exposure and HLA in healthy donors. 60 Vbeta and 13 Jbeta primers were used in PCR. TCRdb's table, derived via immunoSEQ multiplex PCR, lists solely in-frame clones and lacks some. The sample contains 100,000 to 150,000 clones, about 80% of which appear only once. The sequencing input was PBMCs. The receptors stem from a woman between 40 and 55 years old in good health and CMV-seropositive.

This clone was seen a single time. The chain recombines TRBV7-8 with TRBJ2-7; TRBD2 agrees at 10 bases. The CDR3 is 18 residues long. V trimming: 1 base; J trimming: 0 bases; junction bases outside the gene matches: 9. CDR1 SGHVS and CDR2 FQNEAQ come from the germline V gene. The CDR3 DNA sequence: TGTGCCAGCAGCTTAGTTGTCCCCAGCGGGGGGGTCTCCTACGAGCAGTACTTC. Its translation: CASSLVVPSGGVSYEQYF.

The genes are TRBV15 and TRBJ2-2; D uncertain. The V end lost 5 bases, the J end lost 0 bases, and 7 bases lay between the germline ends. Germline CDR1 and CDR2: LNHNV and YYDKDF (reference sequence). This CDR3 has 14 residues. DNA of the CDR3: TGTGCCACCAGCGAACATACGAACACCGGGGAGCTGTTTTTT. Its protein is CATSEHTNTGELFF.

The chain uses TRBV10-1 and TRBJ2-3; D not resolved. The CDR3 spans 14 residues. The germline gives CDR1 WNHNN, CDR2 SYGVQD (reference sequence). The V end lost 0 bases, the J end lost 5 bases, and 9 bases lay between the germline ends. The CDR3 sequence: CASSESTRGDTQYF. The CDR3 region has the DNA TGCGCCAGCAGTGAGTCAACCAGAGGAGATACGCAGTATTTT.

This clone was recorded once. V and J are TRBV15 and TRBJ2-3; TRBD2 matches at 12 bases. Germline CDR1 LNHNV, CDR2 YYDKDF (reference sequence). CDR3 length: 14 amino acids. J was trimmed by 6 bases and V by 6 bases; bases with no gene match: 4. The chain's CDR3 is CATRTSGSLDTQYF. As DNA, the CDR3 is TGTGCCACCAGGACTAGCGGGAGTTTGGATACGCAGTATTTT. Filled out from reference TRBV15 and TRBJ2-3, the complete variable domain reads DAMVIQNPRYQVTQFGKPVTLSCSQTLNHNVMYWYQQKSSQAPKLLFHYYDKDFNNEADTPDNFQSRRPNTSFCFLDIRSPGLGDTAMYLCATRTSGSLDTQYFGPGTRLTVL.

V is TRBV30 and J is TRBJ2-7; D is possibly TRBD2 (5 bases). The CDR3 sequence is 14 residues long. The germline gives CDR1 GTSNPN, CDR2 SVGIG (reference sequence). The V and J ends lost 0 bases and 5 bases respectively, with 14 bases between them. The CDR3 protein is CAWSVGTAGHEQYF. For the CDR3, the DNA is TGTGCCTGGAGTGTAGGAACGGCGGGCCACGAGCAGTACTTC.

This clone occurred once. The chain links TRBV7-8 to TRBJ2-7; D perhaps matches TRBD2 (6 bases). The germline CDR1 and CDR2 sequences are SGHVS and FQNEAQ. This CDR3 contains 12 residues. V was cut by 0 bases and J by 6 bases, with 6 bases left in between. CDR3: CASSLAGGEQYF. The DNA of the CDR3 is TGTGCCAGCAGCTTAGCGGGAGGCGAGCAGTACTTC.

The chain couples TRBV6-1 to TRBJ2-3; 15 bases agree with TRBD2. The CDR3 loop spans 16 amino acids. With V trimmed by 1 base and J by 4 bases, 0 bases remained unmatched. Germline loops: CDR1 MNHNS, CDR2 SASEGT. CDR3 in DNA: TGTGCCAGCAGTGAAGGGACTAGCGGGGGGGCAGATACGCAGTATTTT. Its protein is CASSEGTSGGADTQYF.

V and J are TRBV5-1 and TRBJ1-4; the D gene is possibly TRBD1 (6 bases). Germline loops: CDR1 SGHRS, CDR2 YFSETQ. The length of the CDR3 is 18 residues. V was cut by 0 bases and J by 0 bases, with 15 bases left in between. The CDR3 region has the DNA TGCGCCAGCAGCTTGGGGGGAGGGACAACGGCAACTAATGAAAAACTGTTTTTT. It specifies CASSLGGGTTATNEKLFF.

The chain is built from TRBV11-2 and TRBJ2-5; possibly TRBD1 for D (5 bases). The CDR3 has 13 amino acids. V was clipped by 6 bases and J by 5 bases, with 13 bases between them. CDR1 is SGHAT, CDR2 FQNNGV, per germline. The CDR3 DNA is TGTGCCAGCAGGGAACAGGTCCGGGAGACCCAGTACTTC. Protein: CASREQVRETQYF.